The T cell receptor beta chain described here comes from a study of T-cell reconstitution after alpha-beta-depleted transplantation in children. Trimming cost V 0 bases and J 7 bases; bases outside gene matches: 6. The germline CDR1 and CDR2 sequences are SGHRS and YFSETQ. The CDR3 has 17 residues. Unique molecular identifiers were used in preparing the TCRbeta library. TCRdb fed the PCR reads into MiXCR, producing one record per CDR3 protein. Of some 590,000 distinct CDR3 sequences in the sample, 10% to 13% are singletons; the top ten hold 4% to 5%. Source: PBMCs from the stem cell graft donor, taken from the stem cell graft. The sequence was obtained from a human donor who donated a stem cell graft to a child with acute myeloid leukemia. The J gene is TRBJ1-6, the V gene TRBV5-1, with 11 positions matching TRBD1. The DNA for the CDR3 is TGCGCCAGCAGCTTGGTTGGACAGGGGGCGCGGAATTCACCCCTCCACTTT. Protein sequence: CASSLVGQGARNSPLHF.